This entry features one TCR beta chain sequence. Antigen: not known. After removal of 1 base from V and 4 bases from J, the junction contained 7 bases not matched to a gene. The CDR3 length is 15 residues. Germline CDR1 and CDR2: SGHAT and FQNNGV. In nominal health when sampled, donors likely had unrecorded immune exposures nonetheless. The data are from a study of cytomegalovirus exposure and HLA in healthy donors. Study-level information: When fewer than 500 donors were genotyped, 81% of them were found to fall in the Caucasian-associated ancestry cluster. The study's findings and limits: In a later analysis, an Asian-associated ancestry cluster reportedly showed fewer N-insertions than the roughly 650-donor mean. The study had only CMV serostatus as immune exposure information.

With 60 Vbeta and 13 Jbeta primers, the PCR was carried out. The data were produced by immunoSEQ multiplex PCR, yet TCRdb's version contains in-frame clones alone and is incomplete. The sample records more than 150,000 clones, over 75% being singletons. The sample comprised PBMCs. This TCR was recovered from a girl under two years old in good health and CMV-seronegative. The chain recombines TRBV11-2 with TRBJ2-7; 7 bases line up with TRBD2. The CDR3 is CASSLVAGDTYEQYF. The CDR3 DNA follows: TGTGCCAGCAGCTTAGTGGCGGGGGATACTTACGAGCAGTACTTC.